Shown below are 11 T cell receptor beta chains from a single sample sequenced in a study of T cell responses to AZD1222 COVID-19 vaccine. TCRdb's copy holds only in-frame clones and misses some; the assay was immunoSEQ multiplex PCR. The sample includes 110,000 or so clones, about 89% of them seen just once. The material was peripheral blood, obtained on day 0 of AZD1222 vaccination. The receptors shown here come from an adult in good health.

The CDR3 protein is CASSSLPGQGISGANVLTF. The CDR3, as DNA: TGCGCCAGCAGCTCATTGCCGGGACAGGGAATATCTGGGGCCAACGTCCTGACTTTC. The chain is built from TRBV5-1 and TRBJ2-6; 9 nucleotides line up with TRBD1. Trimming took 3 bases from V and 1 from J; bases not matched to a gene: 11. Germline CDR1 SGHRS, CDR2 YFSETQ. The CDR3 is made up of 19 amino acids.

The rearrangement links TRBV19 to TRBJ1-1; no reliable D call. The germline CDR1 and CDR2 sequences are LNHDA and SQIVND (reference sequence). V was clipped by 5 bases and J by 0 bases, with 10 bases between them. This CDR3 is built from 14 residues. CDR3 sequence: CASSPFTVNTEAFF. DNA of the CDR3: TGTGCCAGTAGTCCATTTACGGTGAACACTGAAGCTTTCTTT.

The CDR3 DNA sequence: TGTGCCAGCAGCTTAGTTCAGGGGCGCGTAGCATCTGAAGCTTTCTTT. Translating gives CASSLVQGRVASEAFF. The chain uses TRBV7-9 and TRBJ1-1, with D maybe TRBD1 (6 bases). V dropped 1 base and J dropped 6 bases, with 18 bases sitting between them. CDR3 size: 16 residues. Per germline, CDR1 SEHNR and CDR2 FQNEAQ (reference sequence).

V gene TRBV6-1 combines with J gene TRBJ2-5; D is possibly TRBD2 (6 bases). The V end lost 3 bases, the J end lost 2 bases, and 19 bases lay between the germline ends. Germline CDR1 and CDR2: MNHNS and SASEGT. The CDR3 spans 17 residues. The CDR3 nucleotides read TGTGCCAGCAGTGATCATCGGGGACTGGGCAGGCAAGAGACCCAGTACTTC. Translated: CASSDHRGLGRQETQYF.

J is TRBJ2-7 and V is TRBV11-1; 9 positions match TRBD1. With 3 bases clipped from V and 2 bases from J, the junction kept 5 bases outside the gene matches. Germline loops: CDR1 SGHAT, CDR2 FQDESV (reference sequence). The CDR3 consists of 15 residues. The CDR3 DNA follows: TGTGCCAGCAGCTTCGGACAGGGGATGACCTACGAGCAGTACTTC. It specifies CASSFGQGMTYEQYF.

This chain uses TRBV6-2 or TRBV6-3 with TRBJ2-4; no firm D call. V lost 6 bases and J lost 0, with 18 bases in between. Germline values: CDR1 MNHEY, CDR2 SVGEGT. This CDR3 has 17 residues. The CDR3 DNA reads TGTGCCAGCAGCTCAAGGGCTACAACCCAAGCCAAAAACATTCAGTACTTC. Translated: CASSSRATTQAKNIQYF.

The V call is TRBV27, the J call TRBJ2-1; no clear D. The CDR3 length is 15 residues. The germline V and J ends were trimmed by 8 bases and 0 bases, with 14 bases remaining between them. CDR1 is MNHEY, CDR2 SMNVEV, per germline (reference sequence). The chain's CDR3 is CASGLDRSSYNEQFF. The CDR3, as DNA: TGTGCCAGCGGCCTCGACCGCAGCTCCTACAATGAGCAGTTCTTC.

V is TRBV29-1 and J is TRBJ1-5, with D hard to call. The V gene lost 0 bases and the J gene lost 13 bases, with 13 bases spanning the gap. This CDR3 contains 12 residues. Looked up from germline, CDR1 is SQVTM and CDR2 is ANQGSEA. In nucleotides, the CDR3 is TGCAGCGTTGAAGATCAGGCGGCCGGGCAGCATTTT. Translating gives CSVEDQAAGQHF.

The rearrangement links TRBV7-8 to TRBJ1-1, with a possible D match to TRBD1 (5 bases). The CDR3 loop spans 15 amino acids. CDR1 SGHVS and CDR2 FQNEAQ come from the germline V gene. V was trimmed by 1 base and J by 4 bases, leaving 13 bases between them. CDR3 sequence: CASSLVLGQGTEAFF. CDR3 sequence (DNA): TGTGCCAGCAGCTTAGTCCTCGGGCAGGGCACTGAAGCTTTCTTT. Full variable domain (outside the CDR3, taken from reference TRBV7-8 and TRBJ1-1): GAGVSQSPRYKVAKRGQDVALRCDPISGHVSLFWYQQALGQGPEFLTYFQNEAQLDKSGLPSDRFFAERPEGSVSTLKIQRTQQEDSAVYLCASSLVLGQGTEAFFGQGTRLTVV.

The chain recombines TRBV6-5 with TRBJ2-7; a possible D gene is TRBD2 (5 bases). The germline V and J ends were trimmed by 7 bases and 5 bases, with 6 bases remaining between them. The CDR3 is 10 amino acids. Germline V CDR1 and CDR2: MNHEY, SVGAGI. The CDR3 loop is CASKEDEQYF. CDR3 bases: TGTGCCAGCAAGGAGGACGAGCAGTACTTC.

The sample holds one count of this clone. The chain combines TRBV5-6 with TRBJ2-1, with D unclear. V was pared by 2 bases and J by 7 bases, with 7 bases between. The germline CDR1 and CDR2 sequences are SGHDT and YYEEEE. The CDR3 has 12 amino acids. The CDR3 nucleotides are TGTGCCAGCAGCTTAATGGGAAATGAGCAGTTCTTC. Residues: CASSLMGNEQFF.